A selection of T cell receptor beta chains follows, all from one sample in a study of naive and memory T cell subsets. TCRdb re-called the UMI-ligation and nested PCR reads through MiXCR, storing one row per CDR3 protein. The data hold over 80,000 distinct CDR3 sequences, with 11% observed a single time. Sequencing input: naive CD4+ T cells from blood. The receptors stem from a human donor in good health. CDR3s include the opening cysteine and the closing phenylalanine or tryptophan. The D gene is left open where the match is weak. Only part of the rows carry a size: once, few, many, or a class if the clone is expanded.

TRBV20-1	NA	TRBJ2-3	NA	TGCAGTGCTAGTAGGGGGGGGGGCACAGATACGCAGTATTTT	CSASRGGGTDTQYF
TRBV20-1	TRBD1	TRBJ1-1	few	TGCAGTGCTAAAAGACAGGGGAGTGGGACTGAAGCTTTCTTT	CSAKRQGSGTEAFF
TRBV7-8	NA	TRBJ2-2	many	TGTGCCAGCAGCTTGACCGGGACACTCACCGGGGAGCTGTTTTTT	CASSLTGTLTGELFF
TRBV4-3	NA	TRBJ2-1	NA	TGCGCCAGCAGCCAGGGGGGACTGGGTTCCAATGAGCAGTTCTTC	CASSQGGLGSNEQFF
TRBV6-5	NA	TRBJ2-2	NA	TGTGCCAGCACCCTAGGGAACACCGGGGAGCTGTTTTTT	CASTLGNTGELFF
TRBV24-1	NA	TRBJ2-3	NA	TGTGCCACCAGTGATTACGGGCTTTCCACAGATACGCAGTATTTT	CATSDYGLSTDTQYF
TRBV12-3/TRBV12-4	TRBD1	TRBJ2-7	NA	TGTGCCAGCAGTCCGTATACAGGGGGCATCGACGAGCAGTACTTC	CASSPYTGGIDEQYF
TRBV7-8	NA	TRBJ1-1	many	TGTGCCAGCAGTTTCTCTGGGGCTGAAGCTTTCTTT	CASSFSGAEAFF
TRBV12-3/TRBV12-4	NA	TRBJ1-3	few	TGTGCCAGCATTCGGCCTGGGGGAAACACCATATATTTT	CASIRPGGNTIYF
TRBV7-2	TRBD2	TRBJ2-7	many	TGTGCCAGCAGCTTCTCTGGCGGCGGGGGGGGATACGAGCAGTACTTC	CASSFSGGGGGYEQYF
TRBV23-1	NA	TRBJ2-5	few	TGCGCCAGCAGTCATAGGGAGACCCAGTACTTC	CASSHRETQYF
TRBV29-1	NA	TRBJ2-7	many	TGCAGCGTCGGCCGCGGCAGGGACGAGCAGTACTTC	CSVGRGRDEQYF
TRBV24-1	TRBD2	TRBJ2-3	many	TGTGCCTCCAGAGCGGGAGGCGACACAGATACGCAGTATTTT	CASRAGGDTDTQYF
TRBV7-2	TRBD2	TRBJ2-1	NA	TGTGCCAGCAGCTTAGCCGGGACTAGTGCCTACAATGAGCAGTTCTTC	CASSLAGTSAYNEQFF
TRBV20-1	NA	TRBJ1-4	few	TGCAGTGCTAGACAGGGGACAAATGAAAAACTGTTTTTT	CSARQGTNEKLFF
TRBV12-3/TRBV12-4	TRBD1	TRBJ1-2	many	TGTGCCAGCAGTTATGACAGGGAAGGATATGGCTACACCTTC	CASSYDREGYGYTF
TRBV6-5	NA	TRBJ2-1	NA	TGTGCCAGCAGTTACAATGAGCAGTTCTTC	CASSYNEQFF
TRBV10-3	NA	TRBJ2-3	few	TGTGCCATCAGTGAAGGGACGGGGCCCACAGATACGCAGTATTTT	CAISEGTGPTDTQYF
TRBV7-2	TRBD2	TRBJ2-2	few	TGTGCCAGCAGCTCACGCAAATCTAGCGGGATAAGATCCGGGGAGCTGTTTTTT	CASSSRKSSGIRSGELFF
TRBV30	NA	TRBJ2-1	many	TGTGCCTGGAGTGGCCGAGATGAGCAGTTCTTC	CAWSGRDEQFF
TRBV25-1	NA	TRBJ1-2	NA	TGTGCCAGCAGTGAATTCGGACAGTCATACTATGGCTACACCTTC	CASSEFGQSYYGYTF
TRBV29-1	NA	TRBJ2-6	NA	TGCAGCGTTGAAGAGGGGTTTGGGGCCAACGTCCTGACTTTC	CSVEEGFGANVLTF